This is a list of T cell receptor beta chains from one sample in a study of cytomegalovirus exposure and HLA in healthy donors. Clones were read by immunoSEQ multiplex PCR, and TCRdb kept only the in-frame ones, dropping some. The sample has 150,000 to 200,000 clones, over 60% seen once. Sequences were obtained from PBMCs. These receptor sequences come from a woman aged 25 to 39 in good health and CMV-seronegative. Both conserved end residues are part of each CDR3. D genes are given only for firm matches. The listing skips clone size in some rows; elsewhere it reads once, few, many or a size class.

TRBJ2-7	TRBD2	TRBV7-9	few	CASSTYGQTSTFSYEQYF	TGTGCCAGCAGCACCTACGGGCAGACTAGCACATTTTCCTACGAGCAGTACTTC
TRBJ1-4	.	TRBV5-4	many	CASSPARGTNEKLFF	TGTGCCAGCAGCCCGGCCAGAGGGACTAATGAAAAACTGTTTTTT
TRBJ2-2	.	TRBV5-6	.	CASSRGHGELFF	TGTGCCAGCAGCCGGGGACACGGGGAGCTGTTTTTT
TRBJ2-1	TRBD2	TRBV7-6	.	CASSLEGPETSTYNEQFF	TGTGCCAGCAGCTTAGAAGGGCCCGAGACTAGCACCTACAATGAGCAGTTCTTC
TRBJ2-5	TRBD2	TRBV13	.	CASSLRPGGWQETQYF	TGTGCCAGCAGCTTACGTCCGGGAGGGTGGCAAGAGACCCAGTACTTC
TRBJ2-5	.	TRBV19	few	CASSMPPRSGVETQYF	TGTGCCAGTAGTATGCCACCTCGGAGCGGCGTAGAGACCCAGTACTTC
TRBJ1-6	TRBD1	TRBV6-5	.	CASSLTGGSYNSPLHF	TGTGCCAGCAGTTTGACAGGGGGCTCCTATAATTCACCCCTCCACTTT
TRBJ1-3	.	TRBV4-3	.	CASSQDLPQTYLSGNTIYF	TGCGCCAGCAGCCAAGATCTTCCGCAAACCTACCTCTCTGGAAACACCATATATTTT
TRBJ2-1	TRBD2	TRBV28	.	CASSLPGILAATNNEQFF	TGTGCCAGCAGTTTACCAGGGATACTAGCGGCTACAAACAATGAGCAGTTCTTC
TRBJ2-2	TRBD2	TRBV4-2	.	CASSRRASGGEYTGELFF	TGTGCCAGCAGCCGGCGGGCCAGCGGGGGGGAATACACCGGGGAGCTGTTTTTT
TRBJ1-6	.	TRBV4-3	.	CASSQGEGAPLHF	TGCGCCAGCAGCCAAGGAGAGGGAGCACCCCTCCACTTT
TRBJ1-5	TRBD1	TRBV10-3	.	CAIGRQGAEQPQHF	TGTGCCATCGGGCGACAGGGGGCTGAACAGCCCCAGCATTTT
TRBJ2-1	TRBD1	TRBV9	.	CASSVEQGFYNEQFF	TGTGCCAGCAGCGTAGAACAGGGGTTCTACAATGAGCAGTTCTTC
TRBJ1-2	.	TRBV7-2	.	CASSFYREVEGYTF	TGTGCCAGCAGCTTTTACAGGGAAGTCGAGGGCTACACCTTC
TRBJ2-5	TRBD2	TRBV5-4	once	CASSLGTGGEETQYF	TGTGCCAGCAGCTTGGGGACGGGGGGGGAAGAGACCCAGTACTTC
TRBJ1-2	.	TRBV10-1	.	CASVSGTNLYGYTF	TGCGCCAGCGTATCCGGGACAAACCTCTATGGCTACACCTTC
TRBJ2-5	TRBD2	TRBV6-6	.	CASQPGTSDSEETQYF	TGTGCCAGCCAACCTGGGACTAGCGATTCGGAAGAGACCCAGTACTTC
TRBJ1-2	.	TRBV4-3	.	CASSKETGATYGYTF	TGCGCCAGCAGCAAGGAGACAGGTGCGACCTATGGCTACACCTTC
TRBJ1-1	.	TRBV6-1	.	CASKAGLFNTEAFF	TGTGCCAGCAAGGCCGGACTGTTCAACACTGAAGCTTTCTTT
TRBJ1-5	.	TRBV9	.	CASSTRGNGQPQHF	TGTGCCAGCAGCACCCGGGGGAACGGTCAGCCCCAGCATTTT
TRBJ2-7	.	TRBV5-1	.	CASSLFQDYEQYF	TGCGCCAGCAGCTTGTTCCAGGACTACGAGCAGTACTTC
TRBJ1-2	TRBD1	TRBV19	.	CAIRQGGFDGYTF	TGTGCCATTCGACAGGGAGGCTTTGATGGCTACACCTTC
TRBJ2-5	TRBD1	TRBV5-6	.	CASSFADRVETQYF	TGTGCCAGCAGCTTTGCCGACAGGGTGGAGACCCAGTACTTC
TRBJ1-4	.	TRBV6-1	.	CASSDSEKLFF	TGTGCCAGCAGTGATAGTGAAAAACTGTTTTTT
TRBJ1-1	.	TRBV6-5	once	CASSYEPGTSEAFF	TGTGCCAGCAGTTACGAACCGGGGACTAGTGAAGCTTTCTTT
TRBJ2-1	.	TRBV27	.	CASSFRGSSYNEQFF	TGTGCCAGCAGTTTTAGGGGAAGCTCCTACAATGAGCAGTTCTTC
TRBJ2-6	TRBD1	TRBV10-3	few	CAIRTGGAGANVLTF	TGTGCCATCAGGACAGGGGGTGCAGGGGCCAACGTCCTGACTTTC
TRBJ1-1	.	TRBV7-9	.	CASSSGIEAFF	TGTGCCAGCAGCTCAGGGATTGAAGCTTTCTTT
TRBJ1-1	.	TRBV27	.	CASSLTPSANTEAFF	TGTGCCAGCAGCCTGACACCATCAGCGAACACTGAAGCTTTCTTT
TRBJ2-1	.	TRBV6-1	.	CASGLNYNEQFF	TGTGCCAGCGGACTAAACTACAATGAGCAGTTCTTC
TRBJ2-2	.	TRBV9	.	CASSGQDTGELFF	TGTGCCAGCAGCGGGCAGGACACCGGGGAGCTGTTTTTT
TRBJ2-5	.	TRBV4-3	.	CASSQEGLQETQYF	TGCGCCAGCAGCCAAGAGGGACTGCAAGAGACCCAGTACTTC
TRBJ1-1	.	TRBV28	few	CASSLVGGNTEAFF	TGTGCCAGCAGTTTGGTAGGGGGGAACACTGAAGCTTTCTTT
TRBJ2-3	TRBD1	TRBV19	.	CASSSYVGQGDDTQYF	TGTGCCAGTAGCTCATACGTGGGACAGGGCGACGATACGCAGTATTTT
TRBJ1-1	.	TRBV4-1	.	CASSQVEGYNTEAFF	TGCGCCAGCAGCCAAGTAGAGGGATACAACACTGAAGCTTTCTTT
TRBJ2-7	.	TRBV29-1	.	CSVGQGRYEQYF	TGCAGCGTTGGGCAGGGGCGCTACGAGCAGTACTTC
TRBJ2-1	.	TRBV27	.	CASSPSTGNEQFF	TGTGCCAGCAGTCCCTCGACAGGTAATGAGCAGTTCTTC
TRBJ1-3	.	TRBV7-2	.	CASSSLSSGNTIYF	TGTGCCAGCAGCTCCCTGAGTTCTGGAAACACCATATATTTT
TRBJ1-5	.	TRBV2	once	CASSSIGARSNQPQHF	TGTGCCAGCAGTAGTATAGGGGCGCGGAGCAATCAGCCCCAGCATTTT
TRBJ2-3	.	TRBV29-1	.	CSAFNSDTQYF	TGCAGCGCTTTTAATTCAGATACGCAGTATTTT